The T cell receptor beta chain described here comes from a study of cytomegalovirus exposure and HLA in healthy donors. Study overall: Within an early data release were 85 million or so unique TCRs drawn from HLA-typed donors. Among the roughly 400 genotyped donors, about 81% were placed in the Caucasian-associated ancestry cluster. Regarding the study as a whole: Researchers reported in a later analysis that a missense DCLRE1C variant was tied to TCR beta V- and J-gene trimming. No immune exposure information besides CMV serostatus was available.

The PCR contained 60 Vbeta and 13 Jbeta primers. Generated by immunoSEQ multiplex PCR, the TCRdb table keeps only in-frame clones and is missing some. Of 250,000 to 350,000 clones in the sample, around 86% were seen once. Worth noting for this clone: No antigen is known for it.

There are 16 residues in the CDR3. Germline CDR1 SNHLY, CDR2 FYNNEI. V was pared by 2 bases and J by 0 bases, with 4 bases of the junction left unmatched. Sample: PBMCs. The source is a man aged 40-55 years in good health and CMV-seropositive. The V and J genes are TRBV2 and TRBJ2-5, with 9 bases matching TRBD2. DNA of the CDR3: TGTGCCAGCAGTGAATTGGCGGGGGGGTACCAAGAGACCCAGTACTTC. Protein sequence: CASSELAGGYQETQYF. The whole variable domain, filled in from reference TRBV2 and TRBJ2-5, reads EPEVTQTPSHQVTQMGQEVILRCVPISNHLYFYWYRQILGQKVEFLVSFYNNEISEKSEIFDDQFSVERPDGSNFTLKIRSTKLEDSAMYFCASSELAGGYQETQYFGPGTRLLVL.